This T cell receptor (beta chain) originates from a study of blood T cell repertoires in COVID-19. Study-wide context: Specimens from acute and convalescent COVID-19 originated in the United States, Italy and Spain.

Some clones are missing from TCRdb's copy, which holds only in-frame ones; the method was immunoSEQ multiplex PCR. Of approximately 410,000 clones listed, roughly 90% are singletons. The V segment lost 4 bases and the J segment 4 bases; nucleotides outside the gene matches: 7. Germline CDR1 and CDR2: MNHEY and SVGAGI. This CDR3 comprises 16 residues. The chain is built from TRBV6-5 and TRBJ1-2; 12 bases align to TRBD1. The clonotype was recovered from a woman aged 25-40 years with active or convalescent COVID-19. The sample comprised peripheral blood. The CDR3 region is CASSSGDRGLFYGYTF. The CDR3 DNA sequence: TGTGCCAGCAGTTCCGGGGACAGGGGGCTCTTCTATGGCTACACCTTC.